This entry describes one T cell receptor (beta chain). This clonotype was seen at least ten times. There is no known antigen for this receptor. There are no base qualities to consult, and no much larger clone falls within one base. Profiling of TCR beta VDJ combinations and CDR3 sequences used genomic DNA as the template. TCR repertoire sequencing was run on an Illumina HiSeq 2000. Turning to the authors' computational methods: Repertoires were assessed using TRBV/TRBJ rearrangement plots, CDR3 size and DJ length profiles, and Simpson's diversity index. The immunodominant clone was defined as the most abundant DNA sequence in deep sequencing data. CDR3 amino acid sequences were checked for sharing across subjects and were also compared against the VDJdb database and published repertoires. TCRdb trimmed the raw reads at Q25, called clones with MiXCR and kept productive beta chains. Every distinct CDR3 protein forms one entry, paired with its most common genes and DNA. TCRdb's processing, not the authors', yielded these V and J calls. The sample records about 470,000 distinct CDR3 sequences, over 25% of which are singletons. The ten top clones hold less than 1% of the sample.

This sample is drawn from a study of CD8+CD57+ T cells in acquired aplastic anemia (dated by TCRdb to 2016 to 2019). Regarding the complete study: A mean of about 3.2 ug of DNA, ranging from roughly 0.19 to 30 ug, was extracted from sorted CD4+ and CD8+ cells. CD8+CD57+ expansion was defined as frequency above the mean frequency observed in healthy subjects.

General findings and caveats noted by the study authors: Although twenty-nine CD8+ CDR3 sequences were shared by patients and controls, these sequences appeared highly expressed in patients and within the immunodominant clones of patients. Patients and healthy controls showed no significant difference in CD8+ Simpson's diversity (P=0.060).

The V end gives up 7 bases and the J end 7 bases, leaving 9 bases in the junction not matched to a gene. Sequences KGHDR (CDR1) and SFDVKD (CDR2) are obtained from the germline V gene. The cysteine opens and the phenylalanine closes a CDR3 of 15 amino acids. Kept here is only the CDR3 DNA, which spans 45 bases and is read in frame from base 1. Expansion of CD8+CD57+ cells had been shown by flow cytometry in the patients chosen for sequencing. Every patient had severe acquired aplastic anemia, diagnosed using the International Study of Aplastic Anemia and Agranulocytosis and Camitta criteria. At the time blood was sampled, none of the patients had received any therapy. TCR repertoires of sorted CD4+ and CD8+ blood T cells from severe aplastic anemia patients and healthy subjects were deep-sequenced in the study. In the USA, patient enrollment took place under clinicaltrials.gov protocols 00001620, 01623167, 00001397, 00071045, 00081523 and 00961064. Ficoll-Paque density gradient centrifugation was used to isolate peripheral blood mononuclear cells. Before DNA extraction, CD4+ and CD8+ T cells were sorted with FACS or magnetic beads.

The chain links TRBV24-1 with TRBJ2-1; 10 bases in between match TRBD1. The sequence was obtained from a human donor with aplastic anemia. Sequencing was done on a sample of sorted CD4+, CD8+, or CD8+CD57+ T cells (not recorded which) from PBMCs. The CDR3 has the sequence CATSDGQGVWNEQFF. The DNA sequence follows: TGTGCCACCAGCGATGGACAGGGGGTGTGGAATGAGCAGTTCTTC.